The clone carrying this T cell receptor beta chain was recorded many times. The antigen remains unidentified. These data are taken from a study of identical twins. TCRdb independently ran MiXCR on the 5' RACE reads; one entry per CDR3 protein. The sample has 550,000 to 700,000 distinct CDR3 sequences; nearly 10% are singletons. General study points: Those out-of-frame alpha sequences shared by twins showed an excess of low generation probability.

V was shortened by 4 bases and J by 2 bases, with 12 bases between the two germline ends. CDR1 and CDR2 from the germline V gene are SEHNR and FQNEAQ (reference sequence). This CDR3 region has 15 residues. Another study also made use of these data, one on yellow fever vaccine responses in identical twins.

This clonotype was obtained from a woman aged 18-29 years in good health. What was sequenced was PBMCs. The chain combines TRBV7-9 with TRBJ2-1, with D tentatively TRBD2 (5 bases). As DNA, the CDR3 is TGTGCCAGCAGCTCCGCCGGGAAAACCTACAATGAGCAGTTCTTC. Translated, it gives CASSSAGKTYNEQFF.